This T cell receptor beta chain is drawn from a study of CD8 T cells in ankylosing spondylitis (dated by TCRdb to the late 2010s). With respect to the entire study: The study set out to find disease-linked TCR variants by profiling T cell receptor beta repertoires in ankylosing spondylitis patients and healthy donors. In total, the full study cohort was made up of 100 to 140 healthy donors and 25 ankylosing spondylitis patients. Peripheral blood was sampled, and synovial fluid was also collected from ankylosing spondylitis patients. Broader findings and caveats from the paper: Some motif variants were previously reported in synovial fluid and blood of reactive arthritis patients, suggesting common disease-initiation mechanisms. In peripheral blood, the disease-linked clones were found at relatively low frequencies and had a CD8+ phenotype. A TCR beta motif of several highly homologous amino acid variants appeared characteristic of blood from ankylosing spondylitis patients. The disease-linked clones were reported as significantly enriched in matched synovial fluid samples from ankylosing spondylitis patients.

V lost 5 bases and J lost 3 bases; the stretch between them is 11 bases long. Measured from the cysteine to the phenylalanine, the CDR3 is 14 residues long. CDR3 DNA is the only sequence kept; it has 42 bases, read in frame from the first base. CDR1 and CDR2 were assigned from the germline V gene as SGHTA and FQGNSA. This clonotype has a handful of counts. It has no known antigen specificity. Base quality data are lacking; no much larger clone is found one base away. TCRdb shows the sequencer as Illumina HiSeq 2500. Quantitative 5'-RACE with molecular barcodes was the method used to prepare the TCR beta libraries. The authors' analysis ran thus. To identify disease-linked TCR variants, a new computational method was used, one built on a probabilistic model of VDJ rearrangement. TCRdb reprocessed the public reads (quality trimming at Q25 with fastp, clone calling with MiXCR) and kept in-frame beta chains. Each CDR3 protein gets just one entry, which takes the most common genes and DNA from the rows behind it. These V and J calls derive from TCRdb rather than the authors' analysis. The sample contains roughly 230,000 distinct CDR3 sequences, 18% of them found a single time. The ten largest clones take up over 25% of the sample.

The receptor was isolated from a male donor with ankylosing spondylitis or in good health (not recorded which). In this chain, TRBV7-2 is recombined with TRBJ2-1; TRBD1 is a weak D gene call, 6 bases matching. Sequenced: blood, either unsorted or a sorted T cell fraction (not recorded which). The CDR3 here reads CASSHGQNYNEQFF. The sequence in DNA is TGTGCCAGCAGCCACGGACAGAACTACAATGAGCAGTTCTTC.